Shown below are 3 T cell receptor beta chains from a single sample sequenced in a study of identical twins. Via MiXCR, TCRdb re-called the 5' RACE reads, giving one row per CDR3 protein. The sample has some 1,600,000 distinct CDR3 sequences, around a third seen once. Sequencing used cord blood. The receptors derive from a newborn girl in good health.

J is TRBJ1-5 and V is TRBV19; D perhaps matches TRBD1 (5 bases). The CDR3 length is 13 residues. Germline lookup yields CDR1 LNHDA and CDR2 SQIVND (reference sequence). CDR3: CAVGDHSNQPQHF. The CDR3 bases are TGTGCTGTTGGGGACCATAGCAATCAGCCCCAGCATTTT.

This chain uses TRBV3-1 with TRBJ2-3; 7 positions agree with TRBD1. This CDR3 contains 17 residues. With 0 bases clipped from V and 1 base from J, the junction kept 7 bases outside the gene matches. Germline-derived CDR1 and CDR2 are LGHDT and YNNKEL (reference sequence). CDR3 bases: TGTGCCAGCAGCCAAGATAAGATAGGGACAGGCACAGATACGCAGTATTTT. This gives the protein CASSQDKIGTGTDTQYF.

The gene calls are TRBV7-9 and TRBJ2-2, with D unresolved. Germline CDR1 SEHNR, CDR2 FQNEAQ (reference sequence). The CDR3 totals 14 residues. V lost 1 base to trimming and J lost 7 bases, with 10 bases between them. The CDR3 sequence: CASSLGLFLGELFF. CDR3 bases: TGTGCCAGCAGCTTAGGCCTCTTCCTCGGGGAGCTGTTTTTT. Filled out from reference TRBV7-9 and TRBJ2-2, the complete variable domain reads DTGVSQNPRHKITKRGQNVTFRCDPISEHNRLYWYRQTLGQGPEFLTYFQNEAQLEKSRLLSDRFSAERPKGSFSTLEIQRTEQGDSAMYLCASSLGLFLGELFFGEGSRLTVL.